What follows are 3 T cell receptor beta chains derived from one specimen sequenced in a study of OX40 agonist ivuxolimab in advanced cancers. Repertoires were generated with immunoSEQ multiplex PCR, while TCRdb's copy carries only in-frame clones and drops some. Among tens of thousands of clones, roughly 90% were seen once, and the ten largest hold 6.9%. This sample comprised CD4+ or CD8+ T cells sorted from blood, obtained in a trial of the OX40 agonist ivuxolimab. These TCRs come from an adult with an advanced solid tumor such as melanoma, head and neck, liver or kidney cancer.

The chain has TRBV19 and TRBJ2-2, with TRBD1 matching over 10 bases. Germline CDR1 LNHDA, CDR2 SQIVND (reference sequence). The CDR3 length is 16 residues. The V and J ends lost 3 bases and 4 bases, in that order; junction bases with no gene match: 5. In nucleotides, the CDR3 is TGTGCCAGTAGTATGAAGCGACAGGGGGCCACCGGGGAGCTGTTTTTT. Its protein is CASSMKRQGATGELFF.

The rearrangement links TRBV5-1 to TRBJ2-1; 8 nucleotides match TRBD2. J lost 6 bases, V lost 9 bases, and 17 bases had no gene match. CDR1 is SGHRS, CDR2 YFSETQ, per germline. The CDR3 has 16 residues. The CDR3 region is CATTKGGGLVFNEQFF. DNA of the CDR3: TGCGCCACCACTAAAGGGGGGGGACTAGTGTTCAATGAGCAGTTCTTC. Supplemented by reference TRBV5-1 and TRBJ2-1, the full variable domain reads KAGVTQTPRYLIKTRGQQVTLSCSPISGHRSVSWYQQTPGQGLQFLFEYFSETQRNKGNFPGRFSGRQFSNSRSEMNVSTLELGDSALYLCATTKGGGLVFNEQFFGPGTRLTVL.

This clone was recorded a few times. The V call is TRBV29-1, the J call TRBJ2-5; tentatively, D is TRBD1 (6 bases). Germline V gives CDR1 SQVTM, CDR2 ANQGSEA. CDR3 length: 13 amino acids. V shed 3 bases and J shed 1 base, with 9 bases lying between them. CDR3: CSVDRGAQETQYF. The CDR3 bases are TGCAGCGTTGACAGGGGCGCCCAAGAGACCCAGTACTTC.